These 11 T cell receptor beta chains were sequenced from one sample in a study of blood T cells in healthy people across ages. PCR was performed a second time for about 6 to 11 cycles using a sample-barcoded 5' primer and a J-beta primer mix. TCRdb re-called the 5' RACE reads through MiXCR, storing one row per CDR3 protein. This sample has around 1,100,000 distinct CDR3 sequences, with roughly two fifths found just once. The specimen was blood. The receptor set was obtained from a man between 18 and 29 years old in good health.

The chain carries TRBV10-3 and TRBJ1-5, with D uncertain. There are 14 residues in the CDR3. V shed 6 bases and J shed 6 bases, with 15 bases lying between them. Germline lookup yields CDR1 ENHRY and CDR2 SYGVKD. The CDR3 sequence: CAISGGGGSQPQHF. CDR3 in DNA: TGTGCCATCAGCGGCGGCGGTGGGAGTCAGCCCCAGCATTTT.

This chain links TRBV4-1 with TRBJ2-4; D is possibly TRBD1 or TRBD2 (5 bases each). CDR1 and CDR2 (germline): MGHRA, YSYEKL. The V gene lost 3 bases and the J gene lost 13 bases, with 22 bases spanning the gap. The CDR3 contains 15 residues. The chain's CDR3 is CASSQGVWVYNEQYF. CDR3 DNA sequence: TGCGCCAGCAGCCAGGGGGTCTGGGTTTACAATGAGCAGTACTTC.

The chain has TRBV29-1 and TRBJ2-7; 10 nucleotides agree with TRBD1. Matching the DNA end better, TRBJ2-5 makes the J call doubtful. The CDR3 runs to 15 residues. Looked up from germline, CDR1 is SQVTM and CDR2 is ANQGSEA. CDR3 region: CSVEGTGVGWETQYF. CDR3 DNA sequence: TGCAGCGTTGAGGGGACAGGGGTTGGTTGGGAGACCCAGTACTTC.

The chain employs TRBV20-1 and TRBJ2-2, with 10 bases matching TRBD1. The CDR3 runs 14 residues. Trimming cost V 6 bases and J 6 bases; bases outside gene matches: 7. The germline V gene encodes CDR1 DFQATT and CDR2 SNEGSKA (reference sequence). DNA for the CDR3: TGCAGTGCGTCAGACAGGGGGCTTGCCGGGGAGCTGTTTTTT. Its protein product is CSASDRGLAGELFF.

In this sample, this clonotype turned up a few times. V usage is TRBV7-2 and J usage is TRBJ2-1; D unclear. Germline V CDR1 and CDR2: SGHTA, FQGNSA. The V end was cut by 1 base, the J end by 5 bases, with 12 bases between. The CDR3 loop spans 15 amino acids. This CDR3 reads CASSLESDEDNEQFF. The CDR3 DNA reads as TGTGCCAGCAGCTTAGAATCTGACGAGGACAATGAGCAGTTCTTC.

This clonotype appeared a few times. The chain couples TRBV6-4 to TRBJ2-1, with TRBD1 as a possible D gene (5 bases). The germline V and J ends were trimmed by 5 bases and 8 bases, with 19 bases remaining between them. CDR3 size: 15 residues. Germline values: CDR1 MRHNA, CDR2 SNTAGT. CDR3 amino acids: CASSPFLGRADEQFF. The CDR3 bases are TGTGCCAGCAGTCCCTTCTTGGGCAGGGCGGATGAGCAGTTCTTC.

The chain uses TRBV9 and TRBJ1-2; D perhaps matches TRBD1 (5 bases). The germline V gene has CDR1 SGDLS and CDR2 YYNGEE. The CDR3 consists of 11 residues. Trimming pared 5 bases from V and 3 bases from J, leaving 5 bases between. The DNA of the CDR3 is TGTGCCAGCAGACAGGACTATGGCTACACCTTC. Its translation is CASRQDYGYTF.

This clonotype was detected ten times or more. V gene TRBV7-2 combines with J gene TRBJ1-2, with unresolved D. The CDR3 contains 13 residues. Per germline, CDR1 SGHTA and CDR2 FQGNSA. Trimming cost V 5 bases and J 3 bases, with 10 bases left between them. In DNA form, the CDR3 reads TGTGCCAGCAGCCCCTTCGGGGACTATGGCTACACCTTC. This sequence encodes CASSPFGDYGYTF.

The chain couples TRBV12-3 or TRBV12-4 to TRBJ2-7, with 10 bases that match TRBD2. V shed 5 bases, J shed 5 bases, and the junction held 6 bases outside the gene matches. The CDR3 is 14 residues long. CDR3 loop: CASSVEGLANEQYF. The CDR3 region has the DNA TGTGCCAGCAGTGTAGAGGGACTAGCGAACGAGCAGTACTTC.

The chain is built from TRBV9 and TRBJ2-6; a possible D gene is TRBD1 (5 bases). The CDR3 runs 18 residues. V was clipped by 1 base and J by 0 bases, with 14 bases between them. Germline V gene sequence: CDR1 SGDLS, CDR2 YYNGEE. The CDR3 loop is CASSVQGLLSSGANVLTF. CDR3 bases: TGTGCCAGCAGCGTACAGGGTTTACTAAGCTCTGGGGCCAACGTCCTGACTTTC.

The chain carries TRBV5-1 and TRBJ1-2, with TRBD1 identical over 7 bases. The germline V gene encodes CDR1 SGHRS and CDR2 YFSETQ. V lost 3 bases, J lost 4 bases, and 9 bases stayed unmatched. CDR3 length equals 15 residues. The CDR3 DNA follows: TGCGCCAGCAGCTACACCACAGGGGAAGGCTATGGCTACACCTTC. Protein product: CASSYTTGEGYGYTF. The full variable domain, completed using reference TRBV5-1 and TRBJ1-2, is KAGVTQTPRYLIKTRGQQVTLSCSPISGHRSVSWYQQTPGQGLQFLFEYFSETQRNKGNFPGRFSGRQFSNSRSEMNVSTLELGDSALYLCASSYTTGEGYGYTFGSGTRLTVV.